These 6 T cell receptor beta chains were all obtained from the same sample, sequenced in a study of glioma-infiltrating T cells after dendritic cell vaccination. Some clones are missing from TCRdb's copy, which holds only in-frame ones; the method was immunoSEQ multiplex PCR. This table has 90,000 to 140,000 clones, almost 90% appearing once. The time point was: after dendritic cell vaccination, including at tumor progression/relapse. The sequencing here drew on blood, taken after dendritic cell vaccination. The receptors stem from a human donor with glioblastoma.

This sequence joins TRBV6-5 and TRBJ2-2; 8 bases map to TRBD1. Germline CDR1 is MNHEY and CDR2 is SVGAGI. The CDR3 contains 15 residues. V trimming: 5 bases; J trimming: 4 bases; junction bases outside the gene matches: 6. In DNA, the CDR3 is TGTGCCAGCAGTCCTGGACAGGGTGGCACCGGGGAGCTGTTTTTT. Its protein product is CASSPGQGGTGELFF.

The rearrangement uses TRBV30 and TRBJ2-7, with D possibly matching TRBD2 (5 bases). The CDR3 spans 15 residues. V lost 1 base to trimming and J lost 1 base, with 14 bases between them. Germline V lookup: CDR1 GTSNPN, CDR2 SVGIG (reference sequence). The CDR3 loop is CAWSGPGVASYEQYF. The CDR3 nucleotides are TGTGCCTGGAGTGGGCCCGGGGTAGCGTCCTACGAGCAGTACTTC.

The chain is built from TRBV5-1 and TRBJ2-7, with D maybe TRBD1 (5 bases). The V gene's germline CDR1 is SGHRS and CDR2 YFSETQ. The CDR3 has 15 residues. V lost 0 bases and J 6 bases, leaving 16 bases between the germline ends. The CDR3 DNA reads as TGCGCCAGCAGCTTGGCCGGCAGGGAAGGGGTCGAGCAGTACTTC. Amino acids: CASSLAGREGVEQYF.

CDR3 amino acids: CADRDYGYTF. CDR3 in DNA: TGTGCCGACAGGGACTATGGCTACACCTTC. The chain carries TRBV27 and TRBJ1-2, with 7 bases aligning to TRBD1. CDR1 MNHEY and CDR2 SMNVEV come from the germline V gene (reference sequence). CDR3 length: 10 residues. With V trimmed by 11 bases and J by 3 bases, 0 bases remained unmatched.

The CDR3 DNA follows: TGTGCCAGTAGTATTTGGGCCAGTCAGCAGACCCAGTACTTC. Amino acid sequence: CASSIWASQQTQYF. The chain links TRBV19 to TRBJ2-5; D is unclear. CDR3 size: 14 residues. Germline values: CDR1 LNHDA, CDR2 SQIVND (reference sequence). The V gene lost 3 bases and the J gene lost 6 bases, with 14 bases spanning the gap.

This chain joins TRBV12-5 and TRBJ1-2; D is possibly TRBD1 (6 bases). Germline lookup yields CDR1 LGHNT and CDR2 FRNRAP. V lost 4 bases and J lost 7, with 22 bases in between. This CDR3 region has 16 residues. The CDR3 DNA follows: TGTGCTAGTGGTTCCCTCAAAGGGGGGGTAGAAGGTGGCTACACCTTC. Translated: CASGSLKGGVEGGYTF. Full variable domain (rest looked up from reference TRBV12-5 and TRBJ1-2): DARVTQTPRHKVTEMGQEVTMRCQPILGHNTVFWYRQTMMQGLELLAYFRNRAPLDDSGMPKDRFSAEMPDATLATLKIQPSEPRDSAVYFCASGSLKGGVEGGYTFGSGTRLTVV.